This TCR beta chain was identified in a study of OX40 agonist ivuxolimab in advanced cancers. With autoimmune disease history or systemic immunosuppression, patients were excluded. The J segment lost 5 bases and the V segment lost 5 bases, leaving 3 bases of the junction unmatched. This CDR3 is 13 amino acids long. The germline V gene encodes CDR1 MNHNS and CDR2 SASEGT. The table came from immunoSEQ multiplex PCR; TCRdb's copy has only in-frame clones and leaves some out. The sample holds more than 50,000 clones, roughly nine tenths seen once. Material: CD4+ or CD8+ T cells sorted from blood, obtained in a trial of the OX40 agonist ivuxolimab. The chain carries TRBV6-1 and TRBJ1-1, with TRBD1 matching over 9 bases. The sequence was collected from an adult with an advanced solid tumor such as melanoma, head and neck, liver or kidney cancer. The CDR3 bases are TGTGCCAGCAGTCGACAGGGGGAGACTGAAGCTTTCTTT. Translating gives CASSRQGETEAFF.